A selection of T cell receptor beta chains follows, all from one sample in a study of blood T cell repertoires in COVID-19. Clones were sequenced by immunoSEQ multiplex PCR, and TCRdb holds only the in-frame ones, with some missing. In the table there are under 70,000 clones, around nine tenths of which are singletons. Input material: peripheral blood. These receptors came from a man aged 45-60 years with acute or convalescent COVID-19. Both conserved end residues are part of each CDR3. Each record gives: V gene, clone size, D gene, J gene, CDR3 DNA, CDR3 protein. D genes are given only for firm matches. For some rows the clone size is stated as once, few or many, or as a class when expanded; others skip it.

V gene: TRBV5-6
clone size: NA
D gene: NA
J gene: TRBJ1-2
CDR3 DNA: TGTGCCAGCAGCTTGGGTCAGCTACTATTCTATGGCTACACCTTC
CDR3 protein: CASSLGQLLFYGYTF

V gene: TRBV10-3
clone size: NA
D gene: TRBD1
J gene: TRBJ1-1
CDR3 DNA: TGTGCCATCAGTGAGTCACAGGGGGGCTCGACTGAAGCTTTCTTT
CDR3 protein: CAISESQGGSTEAFF

V gene: TRBV7-8
clone size: NA
D gene: NA
J gene: TRBJ2-7
CDR3 DNA: TGTGCCAGCAGCGCAACAGGGGAGCAGTACTTC
CDR3 protein: CASSATGEQYF

V gene: TRBV25-1
clone size: NA
D gene: NA
J gene: TRBJ1-2
CDR3 DNA: TGTGCCAGCAGTGATACTAGGAAATATGGCTACACCTTC
CDR3 protein: CASSDTRKYGYTF

V gene: TRBV9
clone size: few
D gene: TRBD1
J gene: TRBJ1-2
CDR3 DNA: TGTGCCAGCAGCGAGACCGGACAGGGCTCAGCTAACTATGGCTACACCTTC
CDR3 protein: CASSETGQGSANYGYTF

V gene: TRBV9
clone size: NA
D gene: TRBD2
J gene: TRBJ2-7
CDR3 DNA: TGTGCCAGCAGCGTGGCCGGGACTACCGACGAGCAGTACTTC
CDR3 protein: CASSVAGTTDEQYF

V gene: TRBV7-8
clone size: NA
D gene: NA
J gene: TRBJ1-6
CDR3 DNA: TGTGCCAGCAGCTTTGAGGGTTATAATTCACCCCTCCACTTT
CDR3 protein: CASSFEGYNSPLHF

V gene: TRBV19
clone size: once
D gene: TRBD1
J gene: TRBJ1-4
CDR3 DNA: TGTGCCAGTAGTACCGACAGGGATGAAAAACTGTTTTTT
CDR3 protein: CASSTDRDEKLFF

V gene: TRBV7-3
clone size: NA
D gene: TRBD1
J gene: TRBJ2-2
CDR3 DNA: TGTGCCAGCAGCCAACGACAGGGGGCGAGCACCGGGGAGCTGTTTTTT
CDR3 protein: CASSQRQGASTGELFF

V gene: TRBV19
clone size: NA
D gene: NA
J gene: TRBJ2-7
CDR3 DNA: TGTGCCAGTAGTATAGCCGGGAGCTCCTACGAGCAGTACTTC
CDR3 protein: CASSIAGSSYEQYF

V gene: TRBV11-1
clone size: NA
D gene: NA
J gene: TRBJ2-5
CDR3 DNA: TGTGCCAGCAGGGTAGGGGGGGTAGAGACCCAGTACTTC
CDR3 protein: CASRVGGVETQYF

V gene: TRBV6-5
clone size: NA
D gene: NA
J gene: TRBJ2-1
CDR3 DNA: TGTGCCAGCAGGAGGCTAGCGAAATACAATGAGCAGTTCTTC
CDR3 protein: CASRRLAKYNEQFF

V gene: TRBV19
clone size: NA
D gene: TRBD1
J gene: TRBJ2-7
CDR3 DNA: TGTGCCAGTAGTAGGGACAGGGCAACCTACGAGCAGTACTTC
CDR3 protein: CASSRDRATYEQYF

V gene: TRBV11-2
clone size: few
D gene: NA
J gene: TRBJ1-2
CDR3 DNA: TGTGCCAGCAGCTGGGGCGGGACGGACCGTACCTATGGCTACACCTTC
CDR3 protein: CASSWGGTDRTYGYTF

V gene: TRBV30
clone size: NA
D gene: TRBD1
J gene: TRBJ1-2
CDR3 DNA: TGTGGGGGACAGGGCAACACCTTC
CDR3 protein: CGGQGNTF

V gene: TRBV10-3
clone size: NA
D gene: NA
J gene: TRBJ1-4
CDR3 DNA: TGTGCCATCAGAAGGGAAGGGGGAGAAAAACTGTTTTTT
CDR3 protein: CAIRREGGEKLFF

V gene: TRBV24-1
clone size: NA
D gene: NA
J gene: TRBJ2-2
CDR3 DNA: TGTGCCACCAGCACCTCAAGACGGGTCGGGGAGCTGTTTTTT
CDR3 protein: CATSTSRRVGELFF

V gene: TRBV30
clone size: NA
D gene: NA
J gene: TRBJ1-5
CDR3 DNA: TGTGCCTGGAGTTTACAGGAAAATCAGCCCCAGCATTTT
CDR3 protein: CAWSLQENQPQHF

V gene: TRBV7-7
clone size: NA
D gene: TRBD1
J gene: TRBJ2-1
CDR3 DNA: TGTGCTAGCAGCCACGGGACAGTCAGTGAGCAGTTCTTC
CDR3 protein: CASSHGTVSEQFF

V gene: TRBV6-5
clone size: NA
D gene: TRBD1
J gene: TRBJ2-5
CDR3 DNA: TGTGCCAGCAGTTCCGGACAGGGGGCGGGGGGAGAGACCCAGTACTTC
CDR3 protein: CASSSGQGAGGETQYF

V gene: TRBV28
clone size: few
D gene: NA
J gene: TRBJ2-2
CDR3 DNA: TGTGCCAGCAGCGGGGGTACGAACACCGGGGAGCTGTTTTTT
CDR3 protein: CASSGGTNTGELFF

V gene: TRBV3-1/TRBV3-2
clone size: NA
D gene: TRBD2
J gene: TRBJ2-7
CDR3 DNA: TGTGCCAGCAGCCCGGGACTAGGGGTTTCCTACGAGCAGTACTTC
CDR3 protein: CASSPGLGVSYEQYF

V gene: TRBV7-9
clone size: NA
D gene: TRBD1
J gene: TRBJ2-7
CDR3 DNA: TGTGCCAGCAGCTCGGGACAGTACTACGAGCAGTACTTC
CDR3 protein: CASSSGQYYEQYF

V gene: TRBV5-1
clone size: NA
D gene: NA
J gene: TRBJ2-6
CDR3 DNA: TGCGCCAGCAGCTCCGGGGAACTGGGGGCCAACGTCCTGACTTTC
CDR3 protein: CASSSGELGANVLTF

V gene: TRBV11-3
clone size: NA
D gene: TRBD1
J gene: TRBJ2-7
CDR3 DNA: TGTGCCAGCAGCCCGCAGCAGGGGGCGCCCAACGAGCAGTACTTC
CDR3 protein: CASSPQQGAPNEQYF

V gene: TRBV5-1
clone size: few
D gene: NA
J gene: TRBJ1-2
CDR3 DNA: TGCGCCAGCAGCTTGGAGGGGATAAACTATGGCTACACCTTC
CDR3 protein: CASSLEGINYGYTF

V gene: TRBV15
clone size: NA
D gene: NA
J gene: TRBJ1-1
CDR3 DNA: TGTGCCACGAAACTTACAGGGAACACTGAAGCTTTCTTT
CDR3 protein: CATKLTGNTEAFF

V gene: TRBV7-3
clone size: NA
D gene: NA
J gene: TRBJ2-2
CDR3 DNA: TGTGCCAGCAGCTTAATATCGCCTAGCTCGGGCGGGGAGCTGTTTTTT
CDR3 protein: CASSLISPSSGGELFF

V gene: TRBV30
clone size: NA
D gene: TRBD2
J gene: TRBJ2-1
CDR3 DNA: TGTGCCTGGAGTAACCGGCTAGCGGGGGGTTTATCCTACAATGAGCAGTTCTTC
CDR3 protein: CAWSNRLAGGLSYNEQFF

V gene: TRBV5-1
clone size: NA
D gene: TRBD2
J gene: TRBJ2-3
CDR3 DNA: TGCGCCAGCAGCCTAGGACTAGCGGGGACTAGCACAGATACGCAGTATTTT
CDR3 protein: CASSLGLAGTSTDTQYF

V gene: TRBV23-1
clone size: NA
D gene: TRBD2
J gene: TRBJ2-1
CDR3 DNA: TGCGCCAGCAGTCAATTAACTAGCGGGGGCTACGGGGCCAATGAGCAGTTCTTC
CDR3 protein: CASSQLTSGGYGANEQFF

V gene: TRBV7-3
clone size: NA
D gene: TRBD2
J gene: TRBJ2-5
CDR3 DNA: TGTGCCAGCAGCTCCCCGGGACTAGCGGGAGCGGAGACCCAGTACTTC
CDR3 protein: CASSSPGLAGAETQYF

V gene: TRBV5-1
clone size: NA
D gene: TRBD2
J gene: TRBJ2-1
CDR3 DNA: TGCGCCAGCAGCCCAAAGTGGCGGGGGTCCTACAATGAGCAGTTCTTC
CDR3 protein: CASSPKWRGSYNEQFF

V gene: TRBV11-2
clone size: NA
D gene: TRBD1
J gene: TRBJ1-1
CDR3 DNA: TGTGCCAGCAGCTTGGGACAGGCTAGGATTTGGGCTTTCTTT
CDR3 protein: CASSLGQARIWAFF

V gene: TRBV7-6
clone size: NA
D gene: NA
J gene: TRBJ1-2
CDR3 DNA: TGTGCCAGCAGCTTTTCCATAACAGGGAACTATGGCTACACCTTC
CDR3 protein: CASSFSITGNYGYTF

V gene: TRBV24-1
clone size: NA
D gene: TRBD1
J gene: TRBJ2-2
CDR3 DNA: TGTGCCACCAGTGATTTCCGGAACAGGGGGCTGTTTTTT
CDR3 protein: CATSDFRNRGLFF

V gene: TRBV27
clone size: NA
D gene: NA
J gene: TRBJ1-5
CDR3 DNA: TGTGCCAGCAGTTCCACCTCTGGGCGTCATAGCAATCAGCCCCAGCATTTT
CDR3 protein: CASSSTSGRHSNQPQHF

V gene: TRBV14
clone size: NA
D gene: NA
J gene: TRBJ2-1
CDR3 DNA: TGTGCCAGCAGCCAAGTTCGGGGGACCCAACGAACGGAGCAGTTCTTC
CDR3 protein: CASSQVRGTQRTEQFF

V gene: TRBV6-5
clone size: NA
D gene: NA
J gene: TRBJ2-7
CDR3 DNA: TGTGCCAGCAGTTACTCTGCGGGCGTCTACGAGCAGTACTTC
CDR3 protein: CASSYSAGVYEQYF

V gene: TRBV9
clone size: NA
D gene: NA
J gene: TRBJ2-1
CDR3 DNA: TGTGCCAGCAGCGTAGTAGGGGGAACCTACAATGAGCAGTTCTTC
CDR3 protein: CASSVVGGTYNEQFF

V gene: TRBV19
clone size: NA
D gene: TRBD1
J gene: TRBJ1-6
CDR3 DNA: TGTGCCAGTAGTCCGGGACAGGGGGCTCGCACACCCCTCCACTTT
CDR3 protein: CASSPGQGARTPLHF

V gene: TRBV7-9
clone size: NA
D gene: NA
J gene: TRBJ1-2
CDR3 DNA: TGTGCCAGCAGCTTAGGGTCCTTGGAGGGCTACACCTTC
CDR3 protein: CASSLGSLEGYTF